These 32 T cell receptor beta chains share one sample of origin, sequenced in a study of CD8 T cells in Susac syndrome. Random hexamers were used to reverse transcribe the RNA input (about 0.45 to 1 ug). Using its own MiXCR run on the immunoSEQ multiplex PCR reads, TCRdb lists one record per CDR3 protein. The sample shows 150,000 to 250,000 distinct CDR3 sequences, 90% to 95% of them seen only once. The sequenced sample was CD4+ T cells from PBMCs. The receptors come from a human donor with multiple sclerosis.

The chain joins TRBV20-1 to TRBJ2-5; TRBD1 agrees at 7 bases. Germline CDR1 is DFQATT and CDR2 is SNEGSKA (reference sequence). The CDR3 runs to 14 residues. With 6 bases clipped from V and 3 bases from J, the junction kept 10 bases outside the gene matches. In DNA form, the CDR3 reads TGCAGTGCCCTCAGGGGGACCATGGAAGAGACCCAGTACTTC. Protein sequence: CSALRGTMEETQYF.

The chain has TRBV30 and TRBJ1-2; possibly TRBD1 for D (5 bases). CDR1 GTSNPN and CDR2 SVGIG come from the germline V gene (reference sequence). The V gene lost 3 bases and the J gene lost 4 bases, with 9 bases spanning the gap. The CDR3 totals 12 residues. The CDR3 here is CAWRTVGYGYTF. CDR3 coding DNA: TGTGCCTGGAGGACAGTGGGCTATGGCTACACCTTC.

This chain connects TRBV25-1 to TRBJ1-4; no clear D. CDR1 and CDR2 from the germline V gene are MGHDK and SYGVNS. Trimming left V 0 bases short and J 0 bases short, with 11 bases between. The CDR3 runs to 17 residues. This CDR3 is CASSEYGFGATNEKLFF. The CDR3 DNA reads TGTGCCAGCAGTGAATATGGTTTCGGAGCAACTAATGAAAAACTGTTTTTT. Full variable domain (missing parts from reference TRBV25-1 and TRBJ1-4): EADIYQTPRYLVIGTGKKITLECSQTMGHDKMYWYQQDPGMELHLIHYSYGVNSTEKGDLSSESTVSRIRTEHFPLTLESARPSHTSQYLCASSEYGFGATNEKLFFGSGTQLSVL.

The chain carries TRBV7-9 and TRBJ1-1, with 11 bases lining up with TRBD1. The CDR3 sequence is 13 residues long. V gave up 5 bases and J gave up 10 bases; unmatched junction bases: 6. Germline V lookup: CDR1 SEHNR, CDR2 FQNEAQ (reference sequence). The DNA for the CDR3 is TGTGCCAGCAGCAGGGACAGGGGGAGAGGAGCTTTCTTT. It codes for CASSRDRGRGAFF.

The chain combines TRBV7-8 with TRBJ2-2, with a tentative D call TRBD1 (6 bases). This CDR3 spans 16 amino acids. The germline V gene has CDR1 SGHVS and CDR2 FQNEAQ. V lost 5 bases and J 3 bases, leaving 16 bases between the germline ends. The CDR3 sequence: CASSPRGTRDTGELFF. The DNA for the CDR3 is TGTGCCAGCAGCCCAAGAGGGACACGAGACACCGGGGAGCTGTTTTTT.

V gene TRBV20-1 combines with J gene TRBJ2-2, with D tentatively TRBD2 (5 bases). V was trimmed by 0 bases and J by 6 bases, leaving 14 bases between them. The V gene's germline CDR1 is DFQATT and CDR2 SNEGSKA (reference sequence). The CDR3 totals 15 residues. Here the CDR3 DNA reads TGCAGTGCTAGAGATTCGAGGACTCCCGCCGGGGAGCTGTTTTTT. Its translation is CSARDSRTPAGELFF.

The rearrangement links TRBV12-3 or TRBV12-4 to TRBJ1-1; 10 bases are shared with TRBD1. The CDR3 covers 13 residues. V lost 4 bases and J lost 11; bases outside the gene matches: 7. CDR3 in DNA: TGTGCCAGCAGTTCCGGGACAGGGGTCGCTGCTTTCTTT. Its protein is CASSSGTGVAAFF.

The V call is TRBV15, the J call TRBJ2-5, with D perhaps matching TRBD1 or TRBD2 (5 bases each). The CDR3 loop spans 15 amino acids. Trimming took 3 bases from V and 4 from J, leaving 15 bases between them. The germline gives CDR1 LNHNV, CDR2 YYDKDF (reference sequence). This CDR3 is CATSSRGPPRETQYF. CDR3 nucleotides: TGTGCCACCAGCAGTCGGGGACCGCCGAGAGAGACCCAGTACTTC. The whole variable domain, filled in from reference TRBV15 and TRBJ2-5, reads DAMVIQNPRYQVTQFGKPVTLSCSQTLNHNVMYWYQQKSSQAPKLLFHYYDKDFNNEADTPDNFQSRRPNTSFCFLDIRSPGLGDTAMYLCATSSRGPPRETQYFGPGTRLLVL.

This sequence joins TRBV2 and TRBJ2-1; the D is unclear. The germline CDR1 and CDR2 sequences are SNHLY and FYNNEI. The V end was cut by 7 bases, the J end by 3 bases, with 16 bases between. The CDR3 spans 15 residues. The CDR3 region is CASTLLPIGYNEQFF. The CDR3 DNA follows: TGTGCCAGCACCCTACTGCCAATTGGCTACAATGAGCAGTTCTTC.

The rearrangement links TRBV20-1 to TRBJ2-7; possibly TRBD1 or TRBD2 for D (6 bases each). Between the trimmed V and J ends, which lost 7 bases and 7 bases, there was a span of 17 bases. CDR1 DFQATT and CDR2 SNEGSKA come from the germline V gene (reference sequence). The CDR3 loop spans 12 amino acids. This chain's CDR3 is CSVRWGAGEQYF. CDR3 DNA: TGCAGTGTCAGGTGGGGGGCAGGGGAGCAGTACTTC.

This chain links TRBV19 with TRBJ1-2; 9 bases match TRBD1. The V gene's germline CDR1 is LNHDA and CDR2 SQIVND (reference sequence). The CDR3 is 13 amino acids. The trim removed 7 bases at V and 8 bases at J, leaving 8 bases unmatched. CDR3 protein: CASTDRGDRGYTF. The CDR3 region has the DNA TGTGCCAGTACCGACAGGGGGGACCGAGGCTACACCTTC.

In its sample, this clonotype was seen once. V and J are TRBV24-1 and TRBJ1-1; possibly TRBD1 for D (5 bases). The ends were cut back, 7 bases at V and 0 bases at J, with 8 bases in the middle. CDR3 length equals 13 residues. Germline V lookup: CDR1 KGHDR, CDR2 SFDVKD. The CDR3 loop reads CATREGVNTEAFF. In DNA form, the CDR3 reads TGTGCCACCAGGGAAGGGGTGAACACTGAAGCTTTCTTT.

The chain recombines TRBV12-5 with TRBJ2-5; the D gene is possibly TRBD1 (6 bases). Germline V gene sequence: CDR1 LGHNT, CDR2 FRNRAP. This CDR3 spans 13 amino acids. V was cut by 1 base and J by 9 bases, with 12 bases left in between. CDR3 loop: CASGLAGAEAQYF. CDR3 nucleotides: TGTGCTAGTGGTTTGGCAGGGGCCGAGGCCCAGTACTTC.

This chain uses TRBV11-2 with TRBJ2-4; a possible D gene is TRBD1 (6 bases). The V gene's germline CDR1 is SGHAT and CDR2 FQNNGV. V dropped 1 base and J dropped 7 bases, with 11 bases sitting between them. This CDR3 contains 14 residues. The CDR3 loop is CASSLGAGVNIQYF. CDR3 DNA sequence: TGTGCCAGCAGCTTAGGAGCAGGGGTGAACATTCAGTACTTC.

The chain couples TRBV15 to TRBJ2-5; 7 bases map to TRBD2. Per germline, CDR1 LNHNV and CDR2 YYDKDF (reference sequence). The trim removed 5 bases at V and 0 bases at J, leaving 6 bases unmatched. This CDR3 is built from 15 residues. The CDR3 here is CATSLGRMYQETQYF. The CDR3 DNA reads as TGTGCCACCAGCCTCGGGAGGATGTACCAAGAGACCCAGTACTTC.

V is TRBV29-1 and J is TRBJ1-2; TRBD1 might be the D (6 bases). Trimming removed 4 bases at V and 4 bases at J, with 19 bases between. Per the germline V gene, CDR1 is SQVTM and CDR2 is ANQGSEA. The CDR3 consists of 15 residues. The CDR3 DNA is TGCAGCGTTGTGGTAGAGGGGGGCTCTGTCTATGGCTACACCTTC. Its protein is CSVVVEGGSVYGYTF.

The rearrangement links TRBV9 to TRBJ2-2; TRBD2 aligns across 14 bases. The V gene's germline CDR1 is SGDLS and CDR2 YYNGEE. Trimming took 3 bases from V and 6 from J; bases not matched to a gene: 1. The CDR3 extends over 15 amino acids. The CDR3: CASSAGLAGAGELFF. The CDR3 DNA is TGTGCCAGCAGCGCGGGACTAGCGGGAGCCGGGGAGCTGTTTTTT.

This rearrangement joins TRBV20-1 to TRBJ2-1; maybe TRBD2 (6 bases). Trimming took 3 bases from V and 4 from J, leaving 16 bases between them. Per germline, CDR1 DFQATT and CDR2 SNEGSKA (reference sequence). This CDR3 has 15 amino acids. The CDR3 sequence is CSASPSALVYNEQFF. The CDR3 DNA reads TGCAGTGCTAGTCCTAGCGCGCTGGTTTACAATGAGCAGTTCTTC.

This clonotype was seen only once. This chain uses TRBV15 with TRBJ1-5; D not resolved. This CDR3 has 15 amino acids. CDR1 is LNHNV, CDR2 YYDKDF, per germline (reference sequence). Trimming took 5 bases from V and 3 from J, leaving 14 bases between them. CDR3 nucleotides: TGTGCCACCAGCGTGGGGAGGACTTACAATCAGCCCCAGCATTTT. Its translation is CATSVGRTYNQPQHF.

The genes are TRBV18 and TRBJ1-2, with no clear D. This CDR3 is 11 amino acids long. The V and J ends lost 1 base and 8 bases respectively, with 5 bases between them. The germline V gene has CDR1 KGHSH and CDR2 LQKENI. The CDR3 nucleotides are TGTGCCAGCTCACCACAGCAAGGCTACACCTTC. Its translation is CASSPQQGYTF.

The chain is built from TRBV2 and TRBJ1-4; 8 nucleotides match TRBD1. Trimming at V came to 6 bases and at J to 0 bases, leaving 9 bases not matched to a gene. The CDR3 runs 17 residues. The V gene's germline CDR1 is SNHLY and CDR2 FYNNEI. CDR3 DNA sequence: TGTGCCAGCAGACGGGGACAGGTCTTCGCAACTAATGAAAAACTGTTTTTT. Translating it yields CASRRGQVFATNEKLFF.

V is TRBV7-9 and J is TRBJ2-7, with D perhaps matching TRBD1 (6 bases). Germline CDR1 is SEHNR and CDR2 is FQNEAQ (reference sequence). V lost 3 bases and J lost 3, with 15 bases in between. This CDR3 has 15 residues. The CDR3 is CASSFSQGLGYEQYF. CDR3 DNA sequence: TGTGCCAGCAGCTTTTCCCAGGGGTTAGGCTACGAGCAGTACTTC.

The V gene is TRBV19, the J gene TRBJ2-3; TRBD2 matches at 7 bases. The CDR3 runs 15 residues. The germline V gene encodes CDR1 LNHDA and CDR2 SQIVND (reference sequence). With 3 bases clipped from V and 1 base from J, the junction kept 4 bases outside the gene matches. CDR3 protein: CASSIYAGGTDTQYF. The CDR3 region has the DNA TGTGCCAGTAGTATCTATGCGGGGGGCACAGATACGCAGTATTTT.

This clonotype was detected only once. The chain joins TRBV29-1 to TRBJ1-2, with D possibly TRBD1 on 6 matching bases. CDR1 is SQVTM and CDR2 is ANQGSEA in the germline V gene. The CDR3 length is 17 residues. Trimming left V 6 bases short and J 4 bases short, with 27 bases between. The DNA of the CDR3 is TGCAGCGTGACAGACTACCTCGGACAGCCAAGACCCTATGGCTACACCTTC. Its protein is CSVTDYLGQPRPYGYTF.

The V gene is TRBV24-1, the J gene TRBJ2-2; the D call may be TRBD1 or TRBD2 (5 bases each). Germline loops: CDR1 KGHDR, CDR2 SFDVKD. Trimming took off 1 base at V and 4 bases at J, with 9 bases between the two ends. The CDR3 has 15 amino acids. The CDR3: CATSDFGTGTGELFF. In DNA form, the CDR3 reads TGTGCCACCAGTGATTTTGGGACGGGCACCGGGGAGCTGTTTTTT.

This chain's CDR3 is CASSPPGQIGKNIQYF. The CDR3 DNA follows: TGTGCCAGCTCACCTCCCGGACAGATCGGGAAAAACATTCAGTACTTC. The J gene is TRBJ2-4, the V gene TRBV18; D may be TRBD1 (6 bases). Germline CDR1 and CDR2: KGHSH and LQKENI. The CDR3 length is 16 residues. Trimming took off 3 bases at V and 4 bases at J, with 16 bases between the two ends.

The chain is built from TRBV16 and TRBJ2-7, with 8 positions matching TRBD1. Germline V gives CDR1 KGHSY, CDR2 FQNENV. Trimming removed 0 bases from V and 6 bases from J; junction bases left unmatched: 10. The CDR3 consists of 16 residues. For the CDR3, the DNA is TGTGCCAGCAGCCAATCCCGCAGGGGGCAACTGGGCGAGCAGTACTTC. It codes for CASSQSRRGQLGEQYF. The full variable domain, in which reference TRBV16 and TRBJ2-7 provide the parts outside the CDR3, is GEEVAQTPKHLVRGEGQKAKLYCAPIKGHSYVFWYQQVLKNEFKFLISFQNENVFDETGMPKERFSAKCLPNSPCSLEIQATKLEDSAVYFCASSQSRRGQLGEQYFGPGTRLTVT.

This chain connects TRBV12-3 or TRBV12-4 to TRBJ1-2; weak D call: TRBD1 (5 bases). Trimming took off 5 bases at V and 7 bases at J, with 11 bases between the two ends. The CDR3 contains 12 residues. CDR3 DNA: TGTGCCAGCAGTAGTGGAGGGGTTGGCTACACCTTC. Amino acid sequence: CASSSGGVGYTF.

This chain joins TRBV29-1 and TRBJ2-1, with D hard to call. V lost 2 bases and J lost 6, with 5 bases in between. The CDR3 spans 11 residues. The germline CDR1 and CDR2 sequences are SQVTM and ANQGSEA. The CDR3 protein is CSVELPNEQFF. For the CDR3, the DNA is TGCAGCGTTGAACTTCCCAATGAGCAGTTCTTC.

J is TRBJ2-3 and V is TRBV2; TRBD2 aligns across 7 bases. Per germline, CDR1 SNHLY and CDR2 FYNNEI. V shed 9 bases and J 5 bases; nucleotides not matched to a gene: 8. The CDR3 consists of 13 residues. The DNA of the CDR3 is TGTGCCAGTCTATGGACTAGAAGAGATACGCAGTATTTT. Translation: CASLWTRRDTQYF.

The gene calls are TRBV12-3 or TRBV12-4 and TRBJ2-3; D is perhaps TRBD1 (5 bases). The CDR3 spans 14 residues. Trimming cost V 6 bases and J 3 bases, with 13 bases left between them. The CDR3 sequence: CASSQTVVTDTQYF. CDR3 sequence (DNA): TGTGCCAGCAGCCAGACAGTAGTGACAGATACGCAGTATTTT.

The rearrangement joins TRBV5-1 to TRBJ2-7; TRBD1 matches 8 bases. Looked up from germline, CDR1 is SGHRS and CDR2 is YFSETQ. The CDR3 has 15 amino acids. The V segment lost 2 bases and the J segment 5 bases; nucleotides outside the gene matches: 9. CDR3 sequence (DNA): TGCGCCAGCAGCTTTGGAACAGGGGGAATCCACGAGCAGTACTTC. Translating gives CASSFGTGGIHEQYF.